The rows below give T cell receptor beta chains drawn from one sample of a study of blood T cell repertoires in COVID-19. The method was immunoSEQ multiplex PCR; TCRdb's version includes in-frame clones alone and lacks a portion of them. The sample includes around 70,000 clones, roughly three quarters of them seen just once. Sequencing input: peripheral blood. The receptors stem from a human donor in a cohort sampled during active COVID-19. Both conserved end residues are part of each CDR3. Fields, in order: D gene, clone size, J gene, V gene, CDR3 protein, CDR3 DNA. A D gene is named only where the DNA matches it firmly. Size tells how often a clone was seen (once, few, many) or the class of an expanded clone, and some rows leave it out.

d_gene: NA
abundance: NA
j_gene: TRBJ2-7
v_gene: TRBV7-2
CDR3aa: CASSWQSRGGTYEQYF
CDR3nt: TGTGCCAGCAGCTGGCAGTCACGGGGAGGCACCTACGAGCAGTACTTC

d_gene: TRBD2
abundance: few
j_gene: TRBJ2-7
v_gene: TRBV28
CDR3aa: CASSFRLAGAPVAYEQYF
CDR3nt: TGTGCCAGCAGTTTTCGTCTAGCGGGGGCCCCAGTCGCCTACGAGCAGTACTTC

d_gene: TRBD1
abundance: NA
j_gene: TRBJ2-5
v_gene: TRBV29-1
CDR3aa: CSVERTGTGGSETQYF
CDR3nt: TGCAGCGTTGAGCGGACCGGGACAGGGGGTAGCGAGACCCAGTACTTC

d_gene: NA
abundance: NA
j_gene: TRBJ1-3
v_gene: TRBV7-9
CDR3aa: CASSLRGNLGNTIYF
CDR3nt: TGTGCCAGCAGCCTTCGGGGGAACCTTGGAAACACCATATATTTT

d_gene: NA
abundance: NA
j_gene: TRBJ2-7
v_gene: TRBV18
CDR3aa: CASSPLLQAPYEQYF
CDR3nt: TGTGCCAGCTCACCACTTTTACAGGCACCCTACGAGCAGTACTTC

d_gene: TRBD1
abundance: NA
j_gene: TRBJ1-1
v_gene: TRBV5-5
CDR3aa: CASSPGTGGASSGAFF
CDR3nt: TGTGCCAGCAGCCCGGGGACAGGGGGCGCATCCTCGGGGGCTTTCTTT

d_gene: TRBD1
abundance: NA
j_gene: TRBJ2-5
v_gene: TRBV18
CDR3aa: CASSPPFARGLETQYF
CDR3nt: TGTGCCAGCTCACCACCATTCGCCAGGGGGCTAGAGACCCAGTACTTC

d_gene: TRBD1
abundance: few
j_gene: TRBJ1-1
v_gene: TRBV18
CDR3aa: CATRGQGHGNTEAFF
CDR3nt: TGTGCCACCCGCGGACAGGGACATGGGAACACTGAAGCTTTCTTT

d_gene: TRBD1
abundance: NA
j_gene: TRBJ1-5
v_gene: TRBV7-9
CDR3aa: CASSAGTAYSNQPQHF
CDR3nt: TGTGCCAGCAGCGCAGGGACAGCATATAGCAATCAGCCCCAGCATTTT

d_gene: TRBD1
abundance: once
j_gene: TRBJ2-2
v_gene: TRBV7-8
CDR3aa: CASSLDSGQGYPGELFF
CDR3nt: TGTGCCAGCAGCTTAGATTCGGGACAGGGGTACCCCGGGGAGCTGTTTTTT

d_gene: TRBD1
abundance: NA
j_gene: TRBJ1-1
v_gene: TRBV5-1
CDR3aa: CASGSQGGNTEAFF
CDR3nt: TGCGCCAGCGGCTCACAGGGGGGGAACACTGAAGCTTTCTTT

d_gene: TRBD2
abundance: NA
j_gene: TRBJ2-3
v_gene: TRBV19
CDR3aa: CASSIGRTSGARTDTQYF
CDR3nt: TGTGCCAGTAGTATAGGGAGGACTAGCGGGGCGCGCACAGATACGCAGTATTTT

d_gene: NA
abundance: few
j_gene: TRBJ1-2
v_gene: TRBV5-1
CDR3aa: CASSRDAYYGYTF
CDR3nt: TGCGCCAGCAGCCGAGATGCATACTATGGCTACACCTTC

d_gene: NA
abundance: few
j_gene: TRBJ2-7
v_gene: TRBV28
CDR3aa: CASSPTAPYEQYF
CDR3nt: TGTGCCAGCAGCCCGACAGCACCCTACGAGCAGTACTTC

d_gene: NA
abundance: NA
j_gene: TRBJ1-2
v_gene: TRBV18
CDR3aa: CASSRDQGLLYGYTF
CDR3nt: TGTGCCAGCTCCCGAGACCAGGGTCTTCTCTATGGCTACACCTTC

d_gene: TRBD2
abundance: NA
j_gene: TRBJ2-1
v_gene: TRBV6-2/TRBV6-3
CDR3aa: CASSPSRAGGLKGGNNEQFF
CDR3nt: TGTGCCAGCAGTCCCTCGAGAGCGGGGGGCCTAAAGGGAGGCAACAATGAGCAGTTCTTC

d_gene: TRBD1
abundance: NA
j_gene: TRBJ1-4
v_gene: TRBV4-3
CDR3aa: CASSQGDRVGEKLFF
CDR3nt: TGCGCCAGCAGCCAAGGGGACAGGGTCGGCGAAAAACTGTTTTTT

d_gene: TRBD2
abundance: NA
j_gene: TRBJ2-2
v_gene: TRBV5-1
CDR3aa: CASSPLPVAGGNTGELFF
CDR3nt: TGCGCCAGCAGCCCTTTACCCGTAGCGGGGGGGAACACCGGGGAGCTGTTTTTT

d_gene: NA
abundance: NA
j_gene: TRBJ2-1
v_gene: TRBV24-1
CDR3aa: CATSDLGAGSEQFF
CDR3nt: TGTGCCACCAGTGATTTGGGGGCCGGCTCTGAGCAGTTCTTC

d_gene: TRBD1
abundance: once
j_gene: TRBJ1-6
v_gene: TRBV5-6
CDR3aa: CASSSYAGTGYNSPLHF
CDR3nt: TGTGCCAGCAGCTCTTACGCCGGGACAGGATATAATTCACCCCTCCACTTT

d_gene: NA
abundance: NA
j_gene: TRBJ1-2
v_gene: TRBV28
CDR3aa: CASISGTTYGYTF
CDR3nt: TGTGCCAGCATTTCCGGGACAACCTATGGCTACACCTTC

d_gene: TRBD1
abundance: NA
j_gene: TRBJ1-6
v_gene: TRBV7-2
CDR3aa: CASSMDRGNTYNSPLHF
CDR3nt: TGTGCCAGCAGCATGGACAGGGGAAACACCTATAATTCACCCCTCCACTTT

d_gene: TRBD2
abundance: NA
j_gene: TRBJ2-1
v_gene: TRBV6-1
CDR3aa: CASSEGLAGSYNEQFF
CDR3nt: TGTGCCAGCAGTGAGGGACTAGCGGGCTCCTACAATGAGCAGTTCTTC

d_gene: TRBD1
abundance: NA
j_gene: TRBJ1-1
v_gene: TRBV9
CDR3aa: CASSTGQGSGTEAFF
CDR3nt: TGTGCCAGCAGCACCGGACAGGGTTCGGGGACTGAAGCTTTCTTT

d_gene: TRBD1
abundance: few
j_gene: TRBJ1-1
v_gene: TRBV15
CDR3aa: CATSRRGPGQVGANTEAFF
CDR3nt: TGTGCCACCAGCAGGAGGGGCCCGGGACAGGTGGGGGCAAACACTGAAGCTTTCTTT

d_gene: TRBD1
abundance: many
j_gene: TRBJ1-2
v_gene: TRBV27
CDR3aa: CASSPRQGRYGYTF
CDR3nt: TGTGCCAGCAGTCCGCGACAGGGGCGGTATGGCTACACCTTC

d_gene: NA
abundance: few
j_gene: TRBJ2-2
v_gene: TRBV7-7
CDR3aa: CASSLRQGQNTGELFF
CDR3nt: TGTGCTAGCAGCCTCCGTCAGGGACAGAACACCGGGGAGCTGTTTTTT

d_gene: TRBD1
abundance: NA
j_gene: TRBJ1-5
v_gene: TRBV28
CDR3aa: CASSLAGTGGGQPQHF
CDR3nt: TGTGCCAGCAGTTTGGCCGGGACAGGGGGAGGACAGCCCCAGCATTTT

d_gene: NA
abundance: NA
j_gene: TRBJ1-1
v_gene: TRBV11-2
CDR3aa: CASSLFGQNTEAFF
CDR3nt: TGTGCCAGCAGCTTATTCGGACAAAACACTGAAGCTTTCTTT

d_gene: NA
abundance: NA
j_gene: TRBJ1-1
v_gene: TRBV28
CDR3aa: CASKSGGNLNTEAFF
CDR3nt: TGTGCCAGCAAGTCGGGGGGGAATCTGAACACTGAAGCTTTCTTT

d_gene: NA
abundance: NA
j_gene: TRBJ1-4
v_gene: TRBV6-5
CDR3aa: CASSYSGTRDEKLFF
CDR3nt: TGTGCCAGCAGTTACTCCGGGACTCGGGATGAAAAACTGTTTTTT

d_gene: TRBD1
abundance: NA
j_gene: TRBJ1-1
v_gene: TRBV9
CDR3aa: CASSVGGTGRLDTEAFF
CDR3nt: TGTGCCAGCAGCGTAGGAGGGACAGGGCGGTTGGACACTGAAGCTTTCTTT

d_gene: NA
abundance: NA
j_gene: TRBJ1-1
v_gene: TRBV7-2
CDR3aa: CASSRPGAEAFF
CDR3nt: TGTGCCAGCAGTAGGCCGGGAGCTGAAGCTTTCTTT

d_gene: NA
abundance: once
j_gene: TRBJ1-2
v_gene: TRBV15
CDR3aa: CATSRVSANYGYTF
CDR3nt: TGTGCCACCAGCAGAGTGTCAGCTAACTATGGCTACACCTTC

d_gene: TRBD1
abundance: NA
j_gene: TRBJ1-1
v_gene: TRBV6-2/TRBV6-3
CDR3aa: CASSYERGHTEAFF
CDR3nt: TGTGCCAGCAGTTACGAAAGGGGGCACACTGAAGCTTTCTTT

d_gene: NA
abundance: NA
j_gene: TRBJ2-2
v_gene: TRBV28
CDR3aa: CASSVPGYNTGELFF
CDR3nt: TGTGCCAGCAGTGTTCCGGGATACAACACCGGGGAGCTGTTTTTT

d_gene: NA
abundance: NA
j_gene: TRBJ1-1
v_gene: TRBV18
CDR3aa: CASSPSLGGIAEAFF
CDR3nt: TGTGCCAGCTCACCATCCTTAGGAGGGATCGCTGAAGCTTTCTTT

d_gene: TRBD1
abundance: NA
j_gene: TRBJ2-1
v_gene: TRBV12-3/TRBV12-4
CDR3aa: CASSRDRVDEQFF
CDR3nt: TGTGCCAGCAGTCGGGACAGGGTCGATGAGCAGTTCTTC

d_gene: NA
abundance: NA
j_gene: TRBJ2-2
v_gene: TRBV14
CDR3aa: CASSQVYGNTGELFF
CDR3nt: TGTGCCAGCAGCCAAGTATACGGGAACACCGGGGAGCTGTTTTTT

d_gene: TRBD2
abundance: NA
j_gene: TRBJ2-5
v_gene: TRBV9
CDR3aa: CASSGGTSGVWETQYF
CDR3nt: TGTGCCAGCAGCGGCGGGACTAGCGGTGTTTGGGAGACCCAGTACTTC

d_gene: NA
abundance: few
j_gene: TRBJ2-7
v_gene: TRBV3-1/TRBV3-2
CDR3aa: CASPSRGSYEQYF
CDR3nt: TGTGCCAGCCCGTCCCGAGGATCCTACGAGCAGTACTTC

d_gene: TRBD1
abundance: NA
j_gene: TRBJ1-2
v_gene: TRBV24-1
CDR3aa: CATSEGGTGGSSYTF
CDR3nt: TGTGCCACCAGTGAGGGCGGGACAGGGGGGTCGAGCTACACCTTC

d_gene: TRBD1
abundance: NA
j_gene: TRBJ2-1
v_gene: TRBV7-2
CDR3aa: CASSRDRYNEQFF
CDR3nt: TGTGCCAGCAGCCGGGACAGATACAATGAGCAGTTCTTC

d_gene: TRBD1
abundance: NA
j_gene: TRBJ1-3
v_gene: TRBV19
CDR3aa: CASSSTDRGNSGNTIYF
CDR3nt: TGTGCCAGTAGTTCTACAGACAGGGGCAACTCTGGAAACACCATATATTTT

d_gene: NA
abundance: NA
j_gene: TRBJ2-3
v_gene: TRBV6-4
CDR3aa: CASSDWSGSTDTQYF
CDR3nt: TGTGCCAGCAGTGACTGGAGCGGTAGCACAGATACGCAGTATTTT

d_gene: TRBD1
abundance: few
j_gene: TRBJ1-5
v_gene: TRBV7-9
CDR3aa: CASSLVSGGVEQPQHF
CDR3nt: TGTGCCAGCAGCTTAGTATCAGGGGGCGTAGAGCAGCCCCAGCATTTT

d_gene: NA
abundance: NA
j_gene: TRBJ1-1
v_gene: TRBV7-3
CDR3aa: CASSLGRNTEAFF
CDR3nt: TGTGCCAGCAGCTTGGGGAGGAACACTGAAGCTTTCTTT

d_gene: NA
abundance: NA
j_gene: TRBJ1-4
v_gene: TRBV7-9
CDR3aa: CASSLNVARGNEKLFF
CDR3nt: TGTGCCAGCAGCCTCAACGTGGCCAGGGGTAATGAAAAACTGTTTTTT

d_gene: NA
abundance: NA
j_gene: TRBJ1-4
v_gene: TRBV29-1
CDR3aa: CSVVGPSTNEKLFF
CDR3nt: TGCAGCGTTGTGGGCCCTTCAACTAATGAAAAACTGTTTTTT

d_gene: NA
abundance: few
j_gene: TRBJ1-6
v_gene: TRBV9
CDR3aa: CASSIRVDNSPLHF
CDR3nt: TGTGCCAGCAGCATCCGGGTCGATAATTCACCCCTCCACTTT

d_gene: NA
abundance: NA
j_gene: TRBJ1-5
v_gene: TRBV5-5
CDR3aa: CASSLYQGWDQPQHF
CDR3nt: TGTGCCAGCAGCTTGTACCAGGGTTGGGATCAGCCCCAGCATTTT

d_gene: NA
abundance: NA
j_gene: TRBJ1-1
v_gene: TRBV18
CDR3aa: CASSPLAGMGYANTEAFF
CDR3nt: TGTGCCAGCTCACCACTTGCGGGTATGGGTTATGCGAACACTGAAGCTTTCTTT

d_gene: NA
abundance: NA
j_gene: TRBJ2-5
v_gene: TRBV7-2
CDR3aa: CASSGGPQETQYF
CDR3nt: TGTGCCAGCTCTGGAGGTCCCCAAGAGACCCAGTACTTC

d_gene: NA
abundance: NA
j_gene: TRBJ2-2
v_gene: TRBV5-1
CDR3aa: CASGHTGELFF
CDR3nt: TGCGCCAGCGGGCACACCGGGGAGCTGTTTTTT

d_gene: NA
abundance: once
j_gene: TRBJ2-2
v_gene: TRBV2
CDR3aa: CASSRGRNGELFF
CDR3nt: TGTGCCAGCAGTCGGGGTAGGAACGGGGAGCTGTTTTTT

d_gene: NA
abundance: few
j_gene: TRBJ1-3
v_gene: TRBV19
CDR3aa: CASSREGLKSGNTIYF
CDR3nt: TGTGCCAGTAGTAGGGAGGGCCTTAAGTCTGGAAACACCATATATTTT

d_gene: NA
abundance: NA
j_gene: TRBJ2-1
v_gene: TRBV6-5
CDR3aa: CASSTGYANEQFF
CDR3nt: TGTGCCAGCTCAACAGGGTATGCCAATGAGCAGTTCTTC

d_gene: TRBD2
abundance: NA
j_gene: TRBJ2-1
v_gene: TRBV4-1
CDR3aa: CASSSYGASGGGLTYNEQFF
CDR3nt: TGCGCCAGCAGCTCCTATGGGGCTAGCGGGGGGGGTCTGACGTACAATGAGCAGTTCTTC

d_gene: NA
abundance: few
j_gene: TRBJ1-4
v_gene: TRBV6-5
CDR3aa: CASSYSSGGTNEKLFF
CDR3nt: TGTGCCAGCAGTTACTCCTCGGGGGGCACTAATGAAAAACTGTTTTTT